The 21 T cell receptor beta chains given below trace back to one sample, sequenced in a study of control samples from healthy donors and cancer patients. Only in-frame clones appear in the TCRdb table, and some are missing; sequencing was by immunoSEQ multiplex PCR. The sample lists about 98,000 clones; roughly 86% were seen once. Material for sequencing was blood. All receptors derive from a man aged 60 to 75 in good health.

The chain combines TRBV14 with TRBJ2-2; tentatively, D is TRBD2 (6 bases). Germline V lookup: CDR1 SGHDN, CDR2 FVKESK. Trimming took off 5 bases at V and 4 bases at J, with 8 bases between the two ends. The CDR3 spans 13 residues. CDR3 in DNA: TGTGCCAGCAGCGCCGGGGGCACCGGGGAGCTGTTTTTT. Translated, it gives CASSAGGTGELFF. The full variable domain, with the rest looked up from reference TRBV14 and TRBJ2-2, is EAGVTQFPSHSVIEKGQTVTLRCDPISGHDNLYWYRRVMGKEIKFLLHFVKESKQDESGMPNNRFLAERTGGTYSTLKVQPAELEDSGVYFCASSAGGTGELFFGEGSRLTVL.

V usage is TRBV28 and J usage is TRBJ1-6, with no clear D. The CDR3 is 14 amino acids. The V and J ends lost 3 bases and 5 bases respectively, with 8 bases between them. The germline gives CDR1 MDHEN, CDR2 SYDVKM. CDR3 DNA: TGTGCCAGCAGTTTGCGGCAGAATAATTCACCCCTCCACTTT. Its translation: CASSLRQNNSPLHF.

This chain joins TRBV7-8 and TRBJ2-5, with TRBD2 identical over 9 bases. CDR1 and CDR2 from the germline V gene are SGHVS and FQNEAQ. J lost 1 base, V lost 7 bases, and 10 bases had no gene match. The CDR3 loop spans 16 amino acids. The CDR3 here is CASTLRVAGAQETQYF. CDR3 DNA sequence: TGTGCCAGCACCCTTAGGGTAGCGGGGGCCCAAGAGACCCAGTACTTC.

The chain employs TRBV5-1 and TRBJ1-3; 10 bases fit TRBD1. CDR3 length: 16 residues. Germline V gives CDR1 SGHRS, CDR2 YFSETQ. V trimming: 6 bases; J trimming: 4 bases; junction bases outside the gene matches: 10. This CDR3 reads CASTRMPGQGGNTIYF. The CDR3 bases are TGCGCCAGCACCAGAATGCCGGGACAGGGGGGAAACACCATATATTTT. The full variable domain, rest sourced from reference TRBV5-1 and TRBJ1-3, is KAGVTQTPRYLIKTRGQQVTLSCSPISGHRSVSWYQQTPGQGLQFLFEYFSETQRNKGNFPGRFSGRQFSNSRSEMNVSTLELGDSALYLCASTRMPGQGGNTIYFGEGSWLTVV.

The DNA of the CDR3 is TGTGCCAGCAGCCCGGGAGGGTACGAGAACACTGAAGCTTTCTTT. It encodes CASSPGGYENTEAFF. The chain combines TRBV5-4 with TRBJ1-1, with D hard to call. CDR3 size: 15 residues. V gave up 4 bases and J gave up 1 base, with 14 bases separating them. Per germline, CDR1 SGHNT and CDR2 YYREEE (reference sequence).

The chain employs TRBV4-2 and TRBJ2-7; 7 bases are shared with TRBD1. The CDR3 spans 14 residues. The germline V gene has CDR1 LGHNA and CDR2 YNFKEQ. V lost 1 base, J lost 3 bases, and 3 bases stayed unmatched. The CDR3 is CASSQGQGVYEQYF. The DNA for the CDR3 is TGTGCCAGCAGCCAAGGACAGGGTGTCTACGAGCAGTACTTC.

The chain joins TRBV2 to TRBJ2-3; possibly TRBD1 for D (5 bases). This CDR3 contains 15 residues. Trimming left V 4 bases short and J 2 bases short, with 13 bases between. Germline V CDR1 and CDR2: SNHLY, FYNNEI. The CDR3 is CASSVYRTNTDTQYF. The CDR3 nucleotides read TGTGCCAGCAGTGTATACAGGACGAACACAGATACGCAGTATTTT.

The chain uses TRBV5-6 and TRBJ2-7; no clear D gene. Trimming left V 0 bases short and J 2 bases short, with 18 bases between. The CDR3 runs to 17 residues. CDR1 is SGHDT, CDR2 YYEEEE, per germline. The CDR3 region is CASSLGTRLLTAYEQYF. In nucleotides, the CDR3 is TGTGCCAGCAGCTTGGGAACGAGGCTCCTTACCGCCTACGAGCAGTACTTC.

The genes are TRBV6-5 and TRBJ2-7; D unresolved. V lost 0 bases and J lost 6, with 6 bases in between. The germline gives CDR1 MNHEY, CDR2 SVGAGI. The CDR3 consists of 12 residues. CDR3 sequence: CASSYSRFEQYF. Here the CDR3 DNA reads TGTGCCAGCAGTTACTCCCGGTTCGAGCAGTACTTC.

The rearrangement links TRBV28 to TRBJ1-2, with 10 bases that match TRBD1. J lost 6 bases, V lost 6 bases, and 4 bases had no gene match. The germline CDR1 and CDR2 sequences are MDHEN and SYDVKM. The CDR3 runs to 13 residues. CDR3 sequence reads: CASSRDRGDGYTF. DNA for the CDR3: TGTGCCAGCAGCCGGGACAGGGGTGATGGCTACACCTTC.

The sample holds a few counts of this clone. The V gene is TRBV9, the J gene TRBJ2-2; 15 bases fit TRBD2. This CDR3 region has 19 residues. Germline-derived CDR1 and CDR2 are SGDLS and YYNGEE. Trimming took 2 bases from V and 3 from J; bases not matched to a gene: 8. As DNA, the CDR3 is TGTGCCAGCAGCGTTGGGACTAGCGGGAGGAGAGTTTACACCGGGGAGCTGTTTTTT. The encoded protein is CASSVGTSGRRVYTGELFF.

The chain couples TRBV4-2 to TRBJ2-1; 7 bases align to TRBD2. The CDR3 consists of 17 residues. V gave up 0 bases and J gave up 2 bases; unmatched junction bases: 7. Germline V gene data show CDR1 as LGHNA and CDR2 as YNFKEQ. CDR3 sequence (DNA): TGTGCCAGCAGCCAAGAGGTGGGGGGGTGGACCTACAATGAGCAGTTCTTC. Protein: CASSQEVGGWTYNEQFF.

The chain employs TRBV27 and TRBJ1-2, with D tentatively TRBD1 (5 bases). CDR1 MNHEY and CDR2 SMNVEV come from the germline V gene (reference sequence). The CDR3 runs to 17 residues. Trimming took 6 bases from V and 4 from J, leaving 24 bases between them. Written as DNA, the CDR3 is TGTGCCAGCAGAACAGCCTTAATCAGCAGGGCGGGCTATGGCTACACCTTC. As protein: CASRTALISRAGYGYTF.

The chain uses TRBV30 and TRBJ1-5; possible D gene TRBD1, 5 bases. V dropped 4 bases and J dropped 4 bases, with 11 bases sitting between them. The germline gives CDR1 GTSNPN, CDR2 SVGIG (reference sequence). This CDR3 is 13 amino acids long. The CDR3 here is CAWTDGGNQPQHF. CDR3 nucleotides: TGTGCCTGGACCGACGGGGGGAATCAGCCCCAGCATTTT.

This clone was recorded a few times. V and J are TRBV9 and TRBJ2-1; possible D gene TRBD2, 6 bases. V was cut by 7 bases and J by 3 bases, with 11 bases left in between. The germline CDR1 and CDR2 sequences are SGDLS and YYNGEE. The CDR3 is 13 residues long. The CDR3 DNA is TGTGCCAGCGGGGGGAGACTCTACAATGAGCAGTTCTTC. Translated: CASGGRLYNEQFF.

CDR3 loop: CASSHPRDYEQYF. Here the CDR3 DNA reads TGTGCCAGCAGCCACCCGCGGGACTACGAGCAGTACTTC. This chain uses TRBV5-4 with TRBJ2-7; weak D call: TRBD2 (6 bases). The CDR3 is 13 residues long. Trimming cost V 4 bases and J 3 bases, with 11 bases left between them. Germline CDR1 SGHNT, CDR2 YYREEE (reference sequence).

The V gene is TRBV30, the J gene TRBJ1-1; TRBD1 aligns across 7 bases. The CDR3 is 16 amino acids. The germline V gene has CDR1 GTSNPN and CDR2 SVGIG (reference sequence). V dropped 0 bases and J dropped 4; count of bases not matched to a gene: 11. The CDR3 protein is CAWSVPHLTGSTEAFF. The CDR3 region has the DNA TGTGCCTGGAGTGTACCTCATCTGACAGGGAGCACTGAAGCTTTCTTT.

On this clone: One end of the junction is discordant with germline, which a read error may explain. The CDR3 sequence is CASSQGGPVETHF. The CDR3 coding sequence is TGTGCCAGCAGCCAAGGGGGTCCCGTGGAGACGCACTTC. This chain joins TRBV3-1 (or the pseudogene TRBV3-2) and TRBJ2-7, with D unresolved. Germline values: CDR1 LGHDT, CDR2 YNNKEL (reference sequence). The CDR3 has 13 amino acids.

The chain has TRBV10-2 and TRBJ2-1; 9 bases map to TRBD2. This CDR3 has 15 amino acids. The germline V gene encodes CDR1 WSHSY and CDR2 SAAADI. The V and J ends lost 6 bases and 5 bases, in that order; junction bases with no gene match: 8. The CDR3 loop reads CASRRLASGNNEQFF. The CDR3 DNA is TGCGCCAGCAGAAGATTGGCTAGCGGGAACAATGAGCAGTTCTTC.

This rearrangement joins TRBV6-1 to TRBJ2-7; 12 bases are a match to TRBD1. Per the germline V gene, CDR1 is MNHNS and CDR2 is SASEGT. The CDR3 sequence is 16 residues long. Trimming at V came to 4 bases and at J to 4 bases, leaving 8 bases not matched to a gene. CDR3 amino acids: CASSVRDRGLVYEQYF. In DNA, the CDR3 is TGTGCCAGCAGTGTCCGGGACAGGGGGCTTGTGTACGAGCAGTACTTC.

This clone was seen a few times. The chain employs TRBV5-1 and TRBJ1-1; weak D call: TRBD1 (5 bases). Deletions cut 5 bases from V and 0 bases from J, with 11 bases between. CDR1 is SGHRS and CDR2 is YFSETQ in the germline V gene. CDR3 length: 14 amino acids. This CDR3 reads CASRRQTMNTEAFF. CDR3 in DNA: TGCGCCAGCAGGCGACAGACTATGAACACTGAAGCTTTCTTT.